In its sample, the clone carrying this T cell receptor beta chain was seen once. Its antigen is still unknown. The data stem from a study of T cell responses to AZD1222 COVID-19 vaccine. Study findings and constraints: AZD1222 recipients seropositive at baseline numbered only six.

Trimming took 5 bases from V and 0 from J, leaving 12 bases between them. Germline CDR1 SGHRS, CDR2 YFSETQ. The CDR3 is 15 residues long. Sequenced by immunoSEQ multiplex PCR; TCRdb stores in-frame clones only, minus some. The data show about 180,000 clones, around 94% seen once. This clonotype was obtained from an adult who received the AZD1222 COVID-19 vaccine. The input for sequencing was peripheral blood, taken 28 days after the second AZD1222 dose. The V call is TRBV5-1, the J call TRBJ2-1; TRBD2 is a possible D gene (5 bases). CDR3 bases: TGCGCCAGCAGGGGATTGGGGAGCTCCTACAATGAGCAGTTCTTC. This sequence encodes CASRGLGSSYNEQFF.